The T cell receptor beta chain described here comes from a study of blood T cell repertoires in COVID-19. V trimming: 5 bases; J trimming: 3 bases; junction bases outside the gene matches: 11. The CDR3 has 16 residues. The germline V gene encodes CDR1 MGHRA and CDR2 YSYEKL. Method: immunoSEQ multiplex PCR; TCRdb's copy keeps in-frame clones and lacks some. Here the sample spans roughly 400,000 clones, nearly 90% being singletons. This clonotype was obtained from a woman under 30 who had been exposed to COVID-19. The chain uses TRBV4-1 and TRBJ2-5; 8 bases map to TRBD1. The sample consisted of PBMCs or T cells enriched from blood (not recorded which). CDR3 nucleotides: TGCGCCAGCAGCGGGCGGAGCAGGGGGCGCGAAGAGACCCAGTACTTC. Protein product: CASSGRSRGREETQYF.